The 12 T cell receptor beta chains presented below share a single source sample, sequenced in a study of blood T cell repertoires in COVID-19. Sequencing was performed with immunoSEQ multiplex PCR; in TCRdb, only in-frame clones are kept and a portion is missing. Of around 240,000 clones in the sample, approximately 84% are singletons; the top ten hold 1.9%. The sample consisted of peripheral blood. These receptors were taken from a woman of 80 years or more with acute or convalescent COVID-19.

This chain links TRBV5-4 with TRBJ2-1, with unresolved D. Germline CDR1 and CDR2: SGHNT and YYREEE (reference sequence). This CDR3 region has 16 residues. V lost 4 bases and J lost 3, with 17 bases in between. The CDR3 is CASSADKRSFYNEQFF. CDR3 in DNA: TGTGCCAGCAGCGCTGATAAGCGAAGCTTCTACAATGAGCAGTTCTTC.

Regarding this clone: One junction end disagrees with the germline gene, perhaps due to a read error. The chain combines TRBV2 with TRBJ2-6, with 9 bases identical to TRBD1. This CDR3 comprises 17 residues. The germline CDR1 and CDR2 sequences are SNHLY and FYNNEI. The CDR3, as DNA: TGTGCCAGCAGGGAAGGACAGGGGAGGCCTGGGGCCAACGTCCTGACTTTC. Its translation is CASREGQGRPGANVLTF.

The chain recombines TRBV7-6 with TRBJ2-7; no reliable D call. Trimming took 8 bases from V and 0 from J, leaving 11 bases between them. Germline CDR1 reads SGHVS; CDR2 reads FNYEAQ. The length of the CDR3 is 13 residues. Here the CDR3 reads CASGLGPSYEQYF. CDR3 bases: TGTGCCAGCGGCCTTGGGCCCTCCTACGAGCAGTACTTC.

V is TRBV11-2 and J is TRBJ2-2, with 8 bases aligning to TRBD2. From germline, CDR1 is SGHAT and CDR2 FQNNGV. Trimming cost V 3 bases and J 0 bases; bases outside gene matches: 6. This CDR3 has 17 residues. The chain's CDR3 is CASSLESGGANTGELFF. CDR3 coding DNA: TGTGCCAGCAGCTTGGAGAGCGGGGGCGCGAACACCGGGGAGCTGTTTTTT.

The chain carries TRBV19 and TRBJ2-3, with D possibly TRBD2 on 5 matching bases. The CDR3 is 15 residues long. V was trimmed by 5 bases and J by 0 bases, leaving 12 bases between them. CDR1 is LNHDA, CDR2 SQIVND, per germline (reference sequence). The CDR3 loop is CASSREGASTDTQYF. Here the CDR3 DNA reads TGTGCCAGTAGTCGCGAGGGCGCTAGCACAGATACGCAGTATTTT.

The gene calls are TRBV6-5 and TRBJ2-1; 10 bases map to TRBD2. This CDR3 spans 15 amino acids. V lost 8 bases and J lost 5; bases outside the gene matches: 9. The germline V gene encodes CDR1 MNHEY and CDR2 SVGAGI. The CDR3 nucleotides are TGTGCCAGCCAGAACCCGGGACTAGCGAACAATGAGCAGTTCTTC. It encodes CASQNPGLANNEQFF.

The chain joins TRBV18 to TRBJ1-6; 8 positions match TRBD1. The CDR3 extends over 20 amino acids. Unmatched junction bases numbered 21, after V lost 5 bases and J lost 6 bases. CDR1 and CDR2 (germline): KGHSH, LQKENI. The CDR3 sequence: CASSRGQGHSLFDRNSPLHF. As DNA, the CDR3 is TGTGCCAGCTCAAGAGGACAGGGTCATTCCCTGTTCGACCGTAATTCACCCCTCCACTTT.

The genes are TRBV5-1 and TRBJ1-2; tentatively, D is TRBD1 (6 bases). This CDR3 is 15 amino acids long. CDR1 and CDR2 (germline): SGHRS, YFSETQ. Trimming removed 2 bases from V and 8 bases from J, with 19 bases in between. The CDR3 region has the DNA TGCGCCAGCAGCTTTCAACAGGGAAGGGGCGAGGGCTACACCTTC. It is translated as CASSFQQGRGEGYTF.

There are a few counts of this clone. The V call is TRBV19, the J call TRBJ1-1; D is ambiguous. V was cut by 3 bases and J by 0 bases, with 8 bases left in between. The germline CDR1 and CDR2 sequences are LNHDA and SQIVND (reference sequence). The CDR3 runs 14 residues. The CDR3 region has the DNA TGTGCCAGTAGTATCCAGGTAATGAACACTGAAGCTTTCTTT. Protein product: CASSIQVMNTEAFF.

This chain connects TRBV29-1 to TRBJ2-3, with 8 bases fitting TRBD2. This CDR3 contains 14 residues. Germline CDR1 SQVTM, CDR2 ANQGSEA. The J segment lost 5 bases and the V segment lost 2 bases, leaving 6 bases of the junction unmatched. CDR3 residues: CSVERSGGLDTQYF. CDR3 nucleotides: TGCAGCGTTGAACGGAGCGGGGGCTTAGATACGCAGTATTTT.

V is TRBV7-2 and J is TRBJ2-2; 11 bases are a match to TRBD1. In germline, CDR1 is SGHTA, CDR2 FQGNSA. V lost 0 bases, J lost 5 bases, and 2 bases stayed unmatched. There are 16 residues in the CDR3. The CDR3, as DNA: TGTGCCAGCAGCTTAGCCGGGACAGGGGGAACCGGGGAGCTGTTTTTT. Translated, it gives CASSLAGTGGTGELFF.

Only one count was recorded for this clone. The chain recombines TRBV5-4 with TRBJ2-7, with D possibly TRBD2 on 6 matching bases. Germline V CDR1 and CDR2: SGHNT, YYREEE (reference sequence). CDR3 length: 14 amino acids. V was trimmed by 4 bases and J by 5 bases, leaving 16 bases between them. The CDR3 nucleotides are TGTGCCAGCAGCCCCCCGCGGGATCGCCACGAGCAGTACTTC. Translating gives CASSPPRDRHEQYF. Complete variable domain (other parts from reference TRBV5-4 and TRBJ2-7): ETGVTQSPTHLIKTRGQQVTLRCSSQSGHNTVSWYQQALGQGPQFIFQYYREEENGRGNFPPRFSGLQFPNYSSELNVNALELDDSALYLCASSPPRDRHEQYFGPGTRLTVT.